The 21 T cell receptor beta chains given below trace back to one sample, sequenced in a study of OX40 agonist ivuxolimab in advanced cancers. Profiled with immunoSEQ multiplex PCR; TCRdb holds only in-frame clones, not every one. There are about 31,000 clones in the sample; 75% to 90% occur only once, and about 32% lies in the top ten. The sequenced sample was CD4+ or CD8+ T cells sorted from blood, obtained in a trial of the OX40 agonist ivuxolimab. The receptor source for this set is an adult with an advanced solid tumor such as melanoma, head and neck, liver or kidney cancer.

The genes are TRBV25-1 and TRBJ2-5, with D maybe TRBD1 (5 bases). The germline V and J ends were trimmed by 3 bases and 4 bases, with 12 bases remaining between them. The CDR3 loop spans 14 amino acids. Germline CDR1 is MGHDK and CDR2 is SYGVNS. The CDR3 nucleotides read TGTGCCAGCAGTGACGGCCAGGGCGGAGAGACCCAGTACTTC. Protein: CASSDGQGGETQYF. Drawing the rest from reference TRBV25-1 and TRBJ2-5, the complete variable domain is EADIYQTPRYLVIGTGKKITLECSQTMGHDKMYWYQQDPGMELHLIHYSYGVNSTEKGDLSSESTVSRIRTEHFPLTLESARPSHTSQYLCASSDGQGGETQYFGPGTRLLVL.

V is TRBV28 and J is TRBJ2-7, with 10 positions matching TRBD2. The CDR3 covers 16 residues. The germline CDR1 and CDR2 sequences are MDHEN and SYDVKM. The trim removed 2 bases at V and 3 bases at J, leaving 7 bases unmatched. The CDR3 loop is CASSLSKREGHYEQYF. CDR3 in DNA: TGTGCCAGCAGTTTAAGCAAGCGGGAGGGCCACTACGAGCAGTACTTC.

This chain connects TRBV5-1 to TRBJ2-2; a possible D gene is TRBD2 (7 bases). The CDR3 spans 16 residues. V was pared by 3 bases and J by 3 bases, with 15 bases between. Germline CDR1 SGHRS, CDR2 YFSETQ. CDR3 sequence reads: CASSSPGEGDTGELFF. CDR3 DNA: TGCGCCAGCAGCTCACCGGGGGAGGGGGACACCGGGGAGCTGTTTTTT.

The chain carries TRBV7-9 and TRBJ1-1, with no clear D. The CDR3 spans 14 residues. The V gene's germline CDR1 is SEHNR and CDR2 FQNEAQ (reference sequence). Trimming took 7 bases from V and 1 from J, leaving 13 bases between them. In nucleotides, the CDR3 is TGTGCCAGCATCAATACCACAAGGAACACTGAAGCTTTCTTT. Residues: CASINTTRNTEAFF.

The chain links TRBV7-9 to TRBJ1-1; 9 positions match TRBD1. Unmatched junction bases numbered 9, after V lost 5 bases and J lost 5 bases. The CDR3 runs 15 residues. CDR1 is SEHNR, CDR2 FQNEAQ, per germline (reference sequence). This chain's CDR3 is CASSGEDRGHTEAFF. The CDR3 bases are TGTGCCAGCAGCGGAGAGGACAGGGGACATACTGAAGCTTTCTTT.

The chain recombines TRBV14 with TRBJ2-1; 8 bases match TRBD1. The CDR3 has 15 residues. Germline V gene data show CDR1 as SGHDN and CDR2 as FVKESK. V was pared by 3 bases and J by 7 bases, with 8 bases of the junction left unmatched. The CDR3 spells CASSHRGRQWNEQFF. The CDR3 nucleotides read TGTGCCAGCAGCCACAGGGGGCGGCAATGGAATGAGCAGTTCTTC. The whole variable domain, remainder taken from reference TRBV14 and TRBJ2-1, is EAGVTQFPSHSVIEKGQTVTLRCDPISGHDNLYWYRRVMGKEIKFLLHFVKESKQDESGMPNNRFLAERTGGTYSTLKVQPAELEDSGVYFCASSHRGRQWNEQFFGPGTRLTVL.

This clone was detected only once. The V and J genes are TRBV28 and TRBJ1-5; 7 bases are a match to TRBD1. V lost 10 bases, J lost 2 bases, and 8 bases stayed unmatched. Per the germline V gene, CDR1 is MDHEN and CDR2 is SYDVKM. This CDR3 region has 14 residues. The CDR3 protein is CATKQGYRNQPQHF. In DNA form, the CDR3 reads TGTGCCACCAAACAGGGGTATCGCAATCAGCCCCAGCATTTT.

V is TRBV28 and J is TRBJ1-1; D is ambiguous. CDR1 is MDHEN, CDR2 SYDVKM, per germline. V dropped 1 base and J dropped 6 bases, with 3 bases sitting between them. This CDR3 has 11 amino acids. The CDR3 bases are TGTGCCAGCAGTTTATTGGCTGAAGCTTTCTTT. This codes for CASSLLAEAFF.

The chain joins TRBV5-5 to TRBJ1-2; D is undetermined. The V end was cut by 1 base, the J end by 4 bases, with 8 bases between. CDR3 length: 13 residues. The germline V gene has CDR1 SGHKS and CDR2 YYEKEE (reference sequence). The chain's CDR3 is CASSLRVLYGYTF. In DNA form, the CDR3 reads TGTGCCAGCAGCTTGAGAGTGCTCTATGGCTACACCTTC.

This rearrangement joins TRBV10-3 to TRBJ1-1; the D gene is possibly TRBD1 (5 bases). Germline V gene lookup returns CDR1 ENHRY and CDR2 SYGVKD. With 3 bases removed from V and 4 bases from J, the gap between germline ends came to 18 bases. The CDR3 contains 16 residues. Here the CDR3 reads CAISDFRGDLATEAFF. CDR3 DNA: TGTGCCATCAGTGACTTTCGTGGGGACCTTGCCACTGAAGCTTTCTTT.

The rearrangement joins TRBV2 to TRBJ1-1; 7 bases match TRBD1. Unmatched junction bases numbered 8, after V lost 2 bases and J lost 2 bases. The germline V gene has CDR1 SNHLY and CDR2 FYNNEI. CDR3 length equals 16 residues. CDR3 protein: CASSEIGGRDNTEAFF. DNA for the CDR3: TGTGCCAGCAGTGAAATAGGGGGCAGGGATAACACTGAAGCTTTCTTT.

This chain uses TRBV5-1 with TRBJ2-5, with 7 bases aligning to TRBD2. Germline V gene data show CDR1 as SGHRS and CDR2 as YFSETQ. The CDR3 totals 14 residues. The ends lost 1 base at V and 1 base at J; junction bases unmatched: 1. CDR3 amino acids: CASSLLAVQETQYF. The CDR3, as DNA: TGCGCCAGCAGCTTGCTAGCGGTCCAAGAGACCCAGTACTTC.

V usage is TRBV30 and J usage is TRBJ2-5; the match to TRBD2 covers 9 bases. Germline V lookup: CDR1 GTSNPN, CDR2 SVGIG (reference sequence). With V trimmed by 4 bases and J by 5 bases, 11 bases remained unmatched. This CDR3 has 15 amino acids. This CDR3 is CAWIKVAGVGETQYF. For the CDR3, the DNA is TGTGCCTGGATTAAGGTAGCGGGAGTGGGGGAGACCCAGTACTTC.

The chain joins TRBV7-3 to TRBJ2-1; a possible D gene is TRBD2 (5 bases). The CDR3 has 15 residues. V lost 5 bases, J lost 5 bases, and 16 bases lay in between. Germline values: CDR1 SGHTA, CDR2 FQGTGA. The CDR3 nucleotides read TGTGCCAGCAGCCCGAGACTGCTCGGGGACAATGAGCAGTTCTTC. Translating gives CASSPRLLGDNEQFF. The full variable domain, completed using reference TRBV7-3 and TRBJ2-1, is GAGVSQTPSNKVTEKGKYVELRCDPISGHTALYWYRQSLGQGPEFLIYFQGTGAADDSGLPNDRFFAVRPEGSVSTLKIQRTERGDSAVYLCASSPRLLGDNEQFFGPGTRLTVL.

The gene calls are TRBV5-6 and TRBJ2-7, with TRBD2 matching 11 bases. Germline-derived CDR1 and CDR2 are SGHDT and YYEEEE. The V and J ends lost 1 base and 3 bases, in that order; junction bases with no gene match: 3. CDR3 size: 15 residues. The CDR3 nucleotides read TGTGCCAGCAGCTTGAGGACTAGCGGGTACTACGAGCAGTACTTC. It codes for CASSLRTSGYYEQYF.

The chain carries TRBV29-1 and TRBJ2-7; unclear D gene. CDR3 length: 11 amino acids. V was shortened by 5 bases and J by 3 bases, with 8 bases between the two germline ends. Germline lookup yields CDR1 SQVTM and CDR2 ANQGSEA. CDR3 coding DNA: TGCAGCGTTTCCGACAACTACGAGCAGTACTTC. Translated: CSVSDNYEQYF.

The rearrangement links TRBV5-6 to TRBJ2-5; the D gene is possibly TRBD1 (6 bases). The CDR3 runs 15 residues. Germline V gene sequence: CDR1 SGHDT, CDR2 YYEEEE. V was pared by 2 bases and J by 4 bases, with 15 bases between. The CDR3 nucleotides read TGTGCCAGCAGCTTAATATCAGGGGTAGGAGAGACCCAGTACTTC. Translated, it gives CASSLISGVGETQYF.

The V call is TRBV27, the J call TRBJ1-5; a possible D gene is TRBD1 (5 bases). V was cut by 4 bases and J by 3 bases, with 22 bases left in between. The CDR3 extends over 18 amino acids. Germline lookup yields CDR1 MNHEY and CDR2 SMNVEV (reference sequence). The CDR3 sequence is CASSSTSSRRGSNQPQHF. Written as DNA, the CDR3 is TGTGCCAGCAGTTCGACCTCCTCGAGAAGGGGTTCCAATCAGCCCCAGCATTTT.

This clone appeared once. The CDR3 loop reads CASSKAELYRALNYGYTF. CDR3 DNA sequence: TGTGCCAGCAGCAAAGCCGAACTCTACAGGGCTCTTAACTATGGCTACACCTTC. The chain couples TRBV21-1 to TRBJ1-2; the table's TRBD1 call for D was not verified on the DNA. TRBV21-1 is a listed pseudogene. The CDR3 has 18 residues.

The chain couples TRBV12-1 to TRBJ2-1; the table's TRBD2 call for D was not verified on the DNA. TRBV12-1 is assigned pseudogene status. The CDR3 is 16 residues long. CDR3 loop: CASSSERERPYNEQFF. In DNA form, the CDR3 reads TGTGCCAGCAGCTCCGAAAGGGAGCGACCCTACAATGAGCAGTTCTTC.

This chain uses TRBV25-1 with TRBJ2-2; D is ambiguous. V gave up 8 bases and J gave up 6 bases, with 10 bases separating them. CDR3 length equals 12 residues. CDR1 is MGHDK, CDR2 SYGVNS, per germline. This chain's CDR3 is CASEEFPGELFF. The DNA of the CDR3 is TGTGCCAGCGAAGAGTTTCCCGGGGAGCTGTTTTTT.